This T cell receptor beta chain was captured in a study of T cells in Graves' hyperthyroidism and ophthalmopathy. RNA transcripts served as the template for amplifying TCR beta CDR3 regions. Using the HTBI primer set, a first-round RT-PCR was run on the TCR CDR3. TCRdb itself ran the multiplex PCR reads through MiXCR, one entry per CDR3 protein. The table includes hundreds of thousands of distinct CDR3 sequences, roughly 13% detected once. Patients affected by ophthalmopathy presented a Clinical Activity Score of at least 3, a NOSPECS grade of at least 4, and disease duration below 3 months. The sample holds many counts of this clonotype. Material: blood. The TCR sequence derives from a woman between 40 and 50 years old with Graves' ophthalmopathy.

The DNA of the CDR3 is TGTGCCAGCAGCTTAGATCCGACAGATACGCAGTATTTT. Protein product: CASSLDPTDTQYF. V usage is TRBV7-2 and J usage is TRBJ2-3; D is uncertain. The germline gives CDR1 SGHTA, CDR2 FQGNSA. The CDR3 totals 13 residues. V shed 1 base and J shed 3 bases, with 5 bases lying between them. Full variable domain (outside the CDR3, taken from reference TRBV7-2 and TRBJ2-3): GAGVSQSPSNKVTEKGKDVELRCDPISGHTALYWYRQSLGQGLEFLIYFQGNSAPDKSGLPSDRFSAERTGGSVSTLTIQRTQQEDSAVYLCASSLDPTDTQYFGPGTRLTVL.